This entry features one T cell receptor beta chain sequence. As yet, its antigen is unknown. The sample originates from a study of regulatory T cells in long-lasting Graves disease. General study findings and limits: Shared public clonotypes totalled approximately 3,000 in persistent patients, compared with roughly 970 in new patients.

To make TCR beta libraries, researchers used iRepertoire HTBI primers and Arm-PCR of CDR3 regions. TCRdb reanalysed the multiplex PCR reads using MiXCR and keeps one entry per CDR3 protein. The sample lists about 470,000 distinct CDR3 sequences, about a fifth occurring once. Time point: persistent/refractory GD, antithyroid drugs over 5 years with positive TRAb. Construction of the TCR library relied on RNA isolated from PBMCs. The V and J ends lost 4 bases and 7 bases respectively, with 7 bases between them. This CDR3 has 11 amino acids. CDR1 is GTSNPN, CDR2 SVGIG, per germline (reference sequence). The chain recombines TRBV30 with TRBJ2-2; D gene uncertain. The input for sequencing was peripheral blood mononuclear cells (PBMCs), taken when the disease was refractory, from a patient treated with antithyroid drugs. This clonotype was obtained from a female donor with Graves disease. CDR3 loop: CAWNHGGELFF. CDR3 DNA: TGTGCCTGGAATCATGGCGGGGAGCTGTTTTTT.